Sequencing of this T cell receptor (beta chain) was carried out in a study of blood T cell repertoires in COVID-19. Study overall: Sites in the United States, Italy and Spain provided acute and convalescent COVID-19 samples. T cells, B-cell-depleted T cells, or PBMCs supplied cDNA or gDNA.

The CDR3 runs to 18 residues. The J segment lost 5 bases and the V segment lost 0 bases, leaving 9 bases of the junction unmatched. From germline, CDR1 is MGHRA and CDR2 YSYEKL. Some clones are missing from TCRdb's copy, which holds only in-frame ones; the method was immunoSEQ multiplex PCR. This table has some 16,000 clones, around 87% appearing once. Sequencing was performed on peripheral blood. The gene calls are TRBV4-1 and TRBJ2-1; the match to TRBD2 covers 11 bases. The receptor was derived from a human donor in a cohort sampled during active COVID-19. This CDR3 reads CASSQDEVLAGADNEQFF. As DNA, the CDR3 is TGCGCCAGCAGCCAAGATGAGGTACTAGCGGGGGCCGACAATGAGCAGTTCTTC.